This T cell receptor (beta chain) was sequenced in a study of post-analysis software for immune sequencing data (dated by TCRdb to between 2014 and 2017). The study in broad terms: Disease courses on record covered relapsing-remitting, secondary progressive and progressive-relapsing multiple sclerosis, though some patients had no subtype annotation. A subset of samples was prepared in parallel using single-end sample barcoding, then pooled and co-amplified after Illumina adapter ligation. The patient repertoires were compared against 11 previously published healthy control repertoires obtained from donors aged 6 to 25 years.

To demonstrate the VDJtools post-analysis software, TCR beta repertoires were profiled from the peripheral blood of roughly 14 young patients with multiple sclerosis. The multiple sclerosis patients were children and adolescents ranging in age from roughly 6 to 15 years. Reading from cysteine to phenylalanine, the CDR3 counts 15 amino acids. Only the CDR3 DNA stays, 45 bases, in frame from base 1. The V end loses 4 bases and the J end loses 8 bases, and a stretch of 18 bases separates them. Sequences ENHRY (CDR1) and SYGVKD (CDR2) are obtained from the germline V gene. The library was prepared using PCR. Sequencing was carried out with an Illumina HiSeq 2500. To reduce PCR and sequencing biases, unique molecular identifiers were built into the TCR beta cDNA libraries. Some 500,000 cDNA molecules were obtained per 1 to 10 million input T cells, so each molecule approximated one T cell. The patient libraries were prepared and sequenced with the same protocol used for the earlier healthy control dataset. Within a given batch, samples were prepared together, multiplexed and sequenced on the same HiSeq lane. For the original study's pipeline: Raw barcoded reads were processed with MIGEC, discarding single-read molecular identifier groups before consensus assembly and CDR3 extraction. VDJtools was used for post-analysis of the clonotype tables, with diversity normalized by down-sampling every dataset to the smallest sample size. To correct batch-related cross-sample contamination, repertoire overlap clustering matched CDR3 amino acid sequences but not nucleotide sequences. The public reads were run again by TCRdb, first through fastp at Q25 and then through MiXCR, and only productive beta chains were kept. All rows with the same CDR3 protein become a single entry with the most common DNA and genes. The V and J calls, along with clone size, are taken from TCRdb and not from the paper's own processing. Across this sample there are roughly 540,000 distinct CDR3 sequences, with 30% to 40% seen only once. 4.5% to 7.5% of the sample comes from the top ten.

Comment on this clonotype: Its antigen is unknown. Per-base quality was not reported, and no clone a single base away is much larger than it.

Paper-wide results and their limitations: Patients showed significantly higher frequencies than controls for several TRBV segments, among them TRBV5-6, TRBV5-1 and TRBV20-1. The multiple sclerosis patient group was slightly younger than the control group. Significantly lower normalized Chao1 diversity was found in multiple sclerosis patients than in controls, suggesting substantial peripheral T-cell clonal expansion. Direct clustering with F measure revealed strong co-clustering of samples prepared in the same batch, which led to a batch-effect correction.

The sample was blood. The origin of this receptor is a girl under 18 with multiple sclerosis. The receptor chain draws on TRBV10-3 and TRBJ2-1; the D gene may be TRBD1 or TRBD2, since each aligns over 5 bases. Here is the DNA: TGTGCCATCAGTGCCGGGACCTCCCAGGGACATGAGCAGTTCTTC. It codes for CAISAGTSQGHEQFF.